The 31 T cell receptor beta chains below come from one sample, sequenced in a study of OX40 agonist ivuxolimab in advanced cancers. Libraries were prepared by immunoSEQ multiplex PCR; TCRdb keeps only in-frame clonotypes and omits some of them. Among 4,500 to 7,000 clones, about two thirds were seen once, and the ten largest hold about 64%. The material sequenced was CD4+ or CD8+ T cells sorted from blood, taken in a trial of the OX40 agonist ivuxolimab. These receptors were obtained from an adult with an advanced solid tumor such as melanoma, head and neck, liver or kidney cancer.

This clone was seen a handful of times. The CDR3 DNA reads as TGCGCCAGCAGCTTCCGGGCGGGACACAATGAGCAGTTCTTC. Encoded protein: CASSFRAGHNEQFF. This rearrangement joins TRBV4-1 to TRBJ2-1, with a possible D match to TRBD2 (6 bases). The CDR3 sequence is 14 residues long. V gave up 5 bases and J gave up 5 bases, with 13 bases separating them. From germline, CDR1 is MGHRA and CDR2 YSYEKL.

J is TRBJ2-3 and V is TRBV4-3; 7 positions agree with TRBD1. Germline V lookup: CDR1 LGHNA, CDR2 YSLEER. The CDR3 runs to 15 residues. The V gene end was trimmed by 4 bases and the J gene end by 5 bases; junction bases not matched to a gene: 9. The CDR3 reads CASSPTGMERDTQYF. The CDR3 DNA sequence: TGCGCCAGCAGCCCGACAGGGATGGAGAGAGATACGCAGTATTTT.

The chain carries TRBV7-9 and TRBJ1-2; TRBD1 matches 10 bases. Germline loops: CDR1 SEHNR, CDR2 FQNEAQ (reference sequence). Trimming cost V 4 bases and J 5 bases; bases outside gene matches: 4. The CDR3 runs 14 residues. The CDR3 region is CASSWTGGGYGYTF. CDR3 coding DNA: TGTGCCAGCAGCTGGACAGGGGGAGGGTATGGCTACACCTTC.

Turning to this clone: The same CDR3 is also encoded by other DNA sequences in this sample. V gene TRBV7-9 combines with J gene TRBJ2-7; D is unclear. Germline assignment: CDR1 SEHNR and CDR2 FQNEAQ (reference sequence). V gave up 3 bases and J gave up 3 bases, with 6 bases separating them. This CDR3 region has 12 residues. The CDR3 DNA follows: TGTGCCAGCAGCTTCTCCGGCTACGAGCAGTACTTC. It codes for CASSFSGYEQYF.

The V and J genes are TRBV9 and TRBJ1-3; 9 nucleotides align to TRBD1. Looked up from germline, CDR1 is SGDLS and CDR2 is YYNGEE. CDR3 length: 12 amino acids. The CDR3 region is CASGTGGNTIYF. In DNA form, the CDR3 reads TGTGCTTCGGGGACAGGGGGAAACACCATATATTTT.

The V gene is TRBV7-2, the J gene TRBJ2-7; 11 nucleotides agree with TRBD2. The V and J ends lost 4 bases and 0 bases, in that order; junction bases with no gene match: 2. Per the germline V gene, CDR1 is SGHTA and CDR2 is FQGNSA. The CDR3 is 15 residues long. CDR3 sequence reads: CASSYTSGGSYEQYF. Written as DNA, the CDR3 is TGTGCCAGCAGCTACACTAGCGGGGGCTCCTACGAGCAGTACTTC.

The CDR3 reads CASSVGTGSSYEQYF. Written as DNA, the CDR3 is TGTGCCAGCAGCGTTGGGACAGGCTCGTCCTACGAGCAGTACTTC. The V and J genes are TRBV9 and TRBJ2-7; 8 bases map to TRBD1. J gave up 1 base and V 2 bases, and 5 bases lay outside the gene matches. CDR1 is SGDLS, CDR2 YYNGEE, per germline. The CDR3 totals 15 residues.

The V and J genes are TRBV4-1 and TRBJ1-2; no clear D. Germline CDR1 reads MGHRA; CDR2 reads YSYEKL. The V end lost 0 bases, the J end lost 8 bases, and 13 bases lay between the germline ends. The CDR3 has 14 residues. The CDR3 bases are TGCGCCAGCAGCCAAGAGCAGAGGGTAGAAGGCTACACCTTC. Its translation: CASSQEQRVEGYTF.

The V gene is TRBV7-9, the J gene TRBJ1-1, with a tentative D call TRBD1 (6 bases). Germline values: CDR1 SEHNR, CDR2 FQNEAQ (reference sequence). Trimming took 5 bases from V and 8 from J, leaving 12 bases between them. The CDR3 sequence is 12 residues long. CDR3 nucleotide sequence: TGTGCCAGCAGCAGCGGACAGCCAGAAGCTTTCTTT. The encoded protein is CASSSGQPEAFF.

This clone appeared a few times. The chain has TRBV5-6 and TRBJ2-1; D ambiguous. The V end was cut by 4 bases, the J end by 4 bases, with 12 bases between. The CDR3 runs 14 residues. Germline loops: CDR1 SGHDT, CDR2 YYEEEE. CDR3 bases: TGTGCCAGCAGCCCCGTAGCCGAGTACAATGAGCAGTTCTTC. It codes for CASSPVAEYNEQFF.

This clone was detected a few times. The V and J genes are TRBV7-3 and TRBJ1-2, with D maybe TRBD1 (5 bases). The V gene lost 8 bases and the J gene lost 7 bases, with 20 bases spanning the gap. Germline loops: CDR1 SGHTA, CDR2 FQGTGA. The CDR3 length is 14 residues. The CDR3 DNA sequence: TGTGCCAGCGGGCCGGCGATCGCGGGGGGTGGCTACACCTTC. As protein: CASGPAIAGGGYTF. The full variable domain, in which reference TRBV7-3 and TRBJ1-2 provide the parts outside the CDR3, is GAGVSQTPSNKVTEKGKYVELRCDPISGHTALYWYRQSLGQGPEFLIYFQGTGAADDSGLPNDRFFAVRPEGSVSTLKIQRTERGDSAVYLCASGPAIAGGGYTFGSGTRLTVV.

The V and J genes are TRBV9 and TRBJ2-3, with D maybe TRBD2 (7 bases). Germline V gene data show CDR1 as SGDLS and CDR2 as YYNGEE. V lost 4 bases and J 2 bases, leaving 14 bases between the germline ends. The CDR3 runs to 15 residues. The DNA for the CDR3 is TGTGCCAGCAGCTCTGGGAGGGGGTTCACAGATACGCAGTATTTT. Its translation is CASSSGRGFTDTQYF.

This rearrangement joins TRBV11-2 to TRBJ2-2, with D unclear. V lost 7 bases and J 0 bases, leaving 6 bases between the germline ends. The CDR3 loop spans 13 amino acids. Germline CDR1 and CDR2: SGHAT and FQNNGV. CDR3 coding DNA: TGTGCCAGCATTCGACCGAACACCGGGGAGCTGTTTTTT. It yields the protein CASIRPNTGELFF.

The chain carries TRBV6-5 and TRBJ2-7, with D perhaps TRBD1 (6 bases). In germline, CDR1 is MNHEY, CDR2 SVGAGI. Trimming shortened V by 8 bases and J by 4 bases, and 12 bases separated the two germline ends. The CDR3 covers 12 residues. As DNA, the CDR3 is TGTGCCAGCGCGTGGGGACAATACGAGCAGTACTTC. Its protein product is CASAWGQYEQYF.

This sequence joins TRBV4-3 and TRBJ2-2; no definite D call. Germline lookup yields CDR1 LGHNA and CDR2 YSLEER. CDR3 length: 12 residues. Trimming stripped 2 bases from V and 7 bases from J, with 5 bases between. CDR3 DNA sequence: TGCGCCAGCAGCCAATCTGACGGGGAGCTGTTTTTT. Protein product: CASSQSDGELFF.

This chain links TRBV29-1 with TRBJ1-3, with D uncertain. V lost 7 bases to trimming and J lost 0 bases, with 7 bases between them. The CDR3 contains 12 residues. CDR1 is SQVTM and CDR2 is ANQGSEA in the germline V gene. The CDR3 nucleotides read TGCAGCGCTCGATTCTCTGGAAACACCATATATTTT. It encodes CSARFSGNTIYF.

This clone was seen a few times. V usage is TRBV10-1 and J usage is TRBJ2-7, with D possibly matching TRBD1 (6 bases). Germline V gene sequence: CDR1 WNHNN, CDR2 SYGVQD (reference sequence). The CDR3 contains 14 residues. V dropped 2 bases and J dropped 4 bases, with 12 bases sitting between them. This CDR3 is CASSEGCRGYEQYF. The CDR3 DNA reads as TGCGCCAGCAGTGAGGGGTGTAGGGGGTACGAGCAGTACTTC.

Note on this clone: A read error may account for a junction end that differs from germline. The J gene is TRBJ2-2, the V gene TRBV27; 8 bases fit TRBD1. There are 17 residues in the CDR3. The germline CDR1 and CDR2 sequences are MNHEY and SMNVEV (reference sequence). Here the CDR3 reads CSSSSNRQGIGTWELFF. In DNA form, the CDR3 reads TGTTCCAGCAGTTCTAACAGACAGGGGATAGGCACCTGGGAGCTGTTTTTT.

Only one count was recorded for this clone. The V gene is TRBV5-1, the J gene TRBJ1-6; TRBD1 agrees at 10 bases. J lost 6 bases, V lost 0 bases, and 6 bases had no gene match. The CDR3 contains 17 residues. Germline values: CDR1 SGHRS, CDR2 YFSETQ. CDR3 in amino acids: CASSLVGDRGVNSPLHF. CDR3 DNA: TGCGCCAGCAGCTTGGTGGGGGACAGGGGTGTTAATTCACCCCTCCACTTT.

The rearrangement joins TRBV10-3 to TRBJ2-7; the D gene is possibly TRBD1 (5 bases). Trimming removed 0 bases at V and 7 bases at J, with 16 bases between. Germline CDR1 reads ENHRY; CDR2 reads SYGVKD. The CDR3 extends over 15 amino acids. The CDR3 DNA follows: TGTGCCATCAGTGAGTCGTCGAACAGGCTTGAAGAGCAGTACTTC. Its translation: CAISESSNRLEEQYF.

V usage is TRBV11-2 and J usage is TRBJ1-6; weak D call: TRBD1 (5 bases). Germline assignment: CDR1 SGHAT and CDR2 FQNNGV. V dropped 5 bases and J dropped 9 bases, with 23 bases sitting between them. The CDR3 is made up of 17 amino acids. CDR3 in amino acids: CASSRRGTSRLGSPLHF. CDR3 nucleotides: TGTGCCAGCAGCCGACGGGGCACCAGCCGCCTTGGTTCACCCCTCCACTTT.

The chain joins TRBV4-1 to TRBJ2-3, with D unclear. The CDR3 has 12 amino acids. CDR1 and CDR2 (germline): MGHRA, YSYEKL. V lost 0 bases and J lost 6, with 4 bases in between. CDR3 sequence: CASSQDGDTQYF. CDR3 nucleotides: TGCGCCAGCAGCCAAGATGGGGATACGCAGTATTTT.

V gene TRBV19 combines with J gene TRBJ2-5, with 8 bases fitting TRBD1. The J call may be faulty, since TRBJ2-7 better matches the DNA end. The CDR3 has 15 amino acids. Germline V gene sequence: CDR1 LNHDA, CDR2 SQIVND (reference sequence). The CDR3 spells CASRPTTRQGHEQYF. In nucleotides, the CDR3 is TGTGCCAGCCGCCCGACGACAAGACAGGGGCACGAGCAGTACTTC.

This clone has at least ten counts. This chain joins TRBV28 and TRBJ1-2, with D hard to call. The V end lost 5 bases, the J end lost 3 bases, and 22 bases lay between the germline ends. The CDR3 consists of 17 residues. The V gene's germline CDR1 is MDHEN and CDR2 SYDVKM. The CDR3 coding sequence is TGTGCCAGCAGTCCGACGCGAGTGACGGATAAAGACTATGGCTACACCTTC. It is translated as CASSPTRVTDKDYGYTF.

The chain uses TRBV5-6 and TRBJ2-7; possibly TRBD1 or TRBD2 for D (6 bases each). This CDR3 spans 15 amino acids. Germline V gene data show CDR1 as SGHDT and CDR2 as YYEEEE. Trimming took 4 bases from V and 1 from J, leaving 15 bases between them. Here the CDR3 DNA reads TGTGCCAGCAGCGAGACAGGTGGAGGGTCCTACGAGCAGTACTTC. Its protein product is CASSETGGGSYEQYF.

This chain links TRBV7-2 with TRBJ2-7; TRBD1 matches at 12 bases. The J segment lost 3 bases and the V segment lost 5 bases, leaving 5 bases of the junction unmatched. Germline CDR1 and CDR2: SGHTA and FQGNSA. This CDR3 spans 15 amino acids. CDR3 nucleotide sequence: TGTGCCAGCAGCCTGGGGACAGGGGGCATCTACGAGCAGTACTTC. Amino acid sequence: CASSLGTGGIYEQYF.

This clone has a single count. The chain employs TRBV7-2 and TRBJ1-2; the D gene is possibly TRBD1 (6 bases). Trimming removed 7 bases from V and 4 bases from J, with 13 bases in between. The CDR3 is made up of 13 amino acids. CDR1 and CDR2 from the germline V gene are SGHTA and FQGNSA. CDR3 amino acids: CASTLGGAYGYTF. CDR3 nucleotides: TGTGCCAGCACCCTGGGGGGGGCCTATGGCTACACCTTC. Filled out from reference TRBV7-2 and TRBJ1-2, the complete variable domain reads GAGVSQSPSNKVTEKGKDVELRCDPISGHTALYWYRQSLGQGLEFLIYFQGNSAPDKSGLPSDRFSAERTGGSVSTLTIQRTQQEDSAVYLCASTLGGAYGYTFGSGTRLTVV.

The CDR3 DNA follows: TGTGCCAGCAGACGAGAGGATAGCTCCTACGAGCAGTACTTC. Protein: CASRREDSSYEQYF. The chain links TRBV28 to TRBJ2-7; D ambiguous. Germline-derived CDR1 and CDR2 are MDHEN and SYDVKM. The CDR3 contains 14 residues. V lost 6 bases to trimming and J lost 0 bases, with 12 bases between them.

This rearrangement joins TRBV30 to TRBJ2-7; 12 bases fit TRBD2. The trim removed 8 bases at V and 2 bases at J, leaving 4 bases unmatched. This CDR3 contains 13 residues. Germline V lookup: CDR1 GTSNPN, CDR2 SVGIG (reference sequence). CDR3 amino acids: CASSSGGAYEQYF. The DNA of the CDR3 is TGTGCCAGCTCTAGCGGGGGGGCCTACGAGCAGTACTTC. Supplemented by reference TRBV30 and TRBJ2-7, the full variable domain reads SQTIHQWPATLVQPVGSPLSLECTVEGTSNPNLYWYRQAAGRGLQLLFYSVGIGQISSEVPQNLSASRPQDRQFILSSKKLLLSDSGFYLCASSSGGAYEQYFGPGTRLTVT.

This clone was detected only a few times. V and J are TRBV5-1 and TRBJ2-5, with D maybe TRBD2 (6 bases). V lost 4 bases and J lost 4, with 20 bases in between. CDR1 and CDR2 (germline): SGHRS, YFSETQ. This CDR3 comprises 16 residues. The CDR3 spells CASSPSDPGVGETQYF. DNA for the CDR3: TGCGCCAGCAGCCCTTCCGACCCGGGAGTTGGAGAGACCCAGTACTTC.

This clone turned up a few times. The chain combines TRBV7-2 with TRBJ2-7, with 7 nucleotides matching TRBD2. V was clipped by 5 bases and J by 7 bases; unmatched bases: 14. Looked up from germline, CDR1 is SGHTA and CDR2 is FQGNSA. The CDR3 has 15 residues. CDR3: CASSPRGGRVREQYF. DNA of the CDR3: TGTGCCAGCAGCCCACGGGGCGGGAGAGTCAGGGAGCAGTACTTC.